Given below is one T cell receptor (beta chain) in context. The CDR3 consists of 11 residues. The germline V gene encodes CDR1 SGHKS and CDR2 YYEKEE (reference sequence). Trimming removed 7 bases from V and 2 bases from J, with 7 bases in between. Time point meaning: sample taken at primary tumor resection. Whole RNA came from tumor, nontumor lung or frozen PBMC and was sequenced without being sorted. The donors comprised some 70 untreated early-stage non-small cell lung cancer patients. The data are from a study of spatial heterogeneity in lung cancer. TCRdb reprocessed the 5' RACE reads via MiXCR and lists one record per CDR3 protein. The table has 45,000 or so distinct CDR3 sequences, about 12% seen once.

The sequencing here drew on PBMCs, taken at surgery. The source is a female donor with early-stage non-small cell lung cancer. The chain has TRBV5-5 and TRBJ2-7; maybe TRBD2 (6 bases). CDR3 loop: CASGGAYEQYF. The CDR3 region has the DNA TGTGCCAGCGGAGGGGCCTACGAGCAGTACTTC.